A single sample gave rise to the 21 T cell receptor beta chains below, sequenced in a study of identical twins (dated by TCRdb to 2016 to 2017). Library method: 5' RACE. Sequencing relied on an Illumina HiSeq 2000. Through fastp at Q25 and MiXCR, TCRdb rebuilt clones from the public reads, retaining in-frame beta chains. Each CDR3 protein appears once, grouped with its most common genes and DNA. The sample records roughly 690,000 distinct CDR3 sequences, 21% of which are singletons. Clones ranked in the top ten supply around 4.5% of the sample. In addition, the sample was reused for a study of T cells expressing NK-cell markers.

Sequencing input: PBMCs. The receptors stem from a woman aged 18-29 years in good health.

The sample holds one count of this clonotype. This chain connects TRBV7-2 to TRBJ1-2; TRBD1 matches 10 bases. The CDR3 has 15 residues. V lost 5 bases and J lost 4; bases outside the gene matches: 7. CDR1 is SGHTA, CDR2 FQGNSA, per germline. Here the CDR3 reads CASSARTGGIYGYTF. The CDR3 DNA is TGTGCCAGCAGCGCGCGGACAGGGGGGATCTATGGCTACACCTTC. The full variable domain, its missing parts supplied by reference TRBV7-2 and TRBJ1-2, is GAGVSQSPSNKVTEKGKDVELRCDPISGHTALYWYRQSLGQGLEFLIYFQGNSAPDKSGLPSDRFSAERTGGSVSTLTIQRTQQEDSAVYLCASSARTGGIYGYTFGSGTRLTVV.

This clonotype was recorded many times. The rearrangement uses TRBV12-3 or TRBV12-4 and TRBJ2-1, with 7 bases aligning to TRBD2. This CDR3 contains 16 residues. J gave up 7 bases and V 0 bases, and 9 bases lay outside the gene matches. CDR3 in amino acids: CASSLAQAGYKNEQFF. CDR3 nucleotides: TGTGCCAGCAGTTTAGCGCAAGCGGGGTATAAAAATGAGCAGTTCTTC.

The CDR3 DNA follows: TGTGCCAGCAGCGTAGGGGTAGCCCCACACTATGGCTACACCTTC. Translating it yields CASSVGVAPHYGYTF. The chain uses TRBV9 and TRBJ1-2; D remains ambiguous. The CDR3 sequence is 15 residues long. Germline V lookup: CDR1 SGDLS, CDR2 YYNGEE. V lost 0 bases and J lost 3, with 12 bases in between.

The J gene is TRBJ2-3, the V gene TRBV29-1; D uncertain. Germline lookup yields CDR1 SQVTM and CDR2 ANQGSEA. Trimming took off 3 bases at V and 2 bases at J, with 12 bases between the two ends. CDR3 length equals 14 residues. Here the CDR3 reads CSVDGPGLTDTQYF. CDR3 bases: TGCAGCGTTGATGGCCCCGGGCTCACAGATACGCAGTATTTT.

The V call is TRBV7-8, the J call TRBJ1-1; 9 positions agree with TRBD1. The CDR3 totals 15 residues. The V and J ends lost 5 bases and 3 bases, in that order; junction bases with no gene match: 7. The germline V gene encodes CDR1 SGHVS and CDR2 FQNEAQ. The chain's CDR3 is CASSPLQGAHTEAFF. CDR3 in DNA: TGTGCCAGCAGCCCCCTACAGGGGGCACACACTGAAGCTTTCTTT.

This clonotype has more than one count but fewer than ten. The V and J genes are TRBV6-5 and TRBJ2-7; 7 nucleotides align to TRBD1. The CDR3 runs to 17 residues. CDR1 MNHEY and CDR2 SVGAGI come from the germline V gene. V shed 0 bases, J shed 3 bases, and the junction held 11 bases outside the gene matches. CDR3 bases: TGTGCCAGCAGTTACTCGTATATAGGGGGCACTAACTACGAGCAGTACTTC. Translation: CASSYSYIGGTNYEQYF.

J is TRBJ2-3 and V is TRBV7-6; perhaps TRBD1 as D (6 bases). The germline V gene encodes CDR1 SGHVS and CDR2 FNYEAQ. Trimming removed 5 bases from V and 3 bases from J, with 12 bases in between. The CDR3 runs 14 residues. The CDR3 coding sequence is TGTGCCAGCAGCCCTAGGGGGAGTACAGATACGCAGTATTTT. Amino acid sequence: CASSPRGSTDTQYF.

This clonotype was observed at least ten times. The CDR3 nucleotides are TGCGCCAGCCAACCTAGCGGGTATTTGGATACGCAGTATTTT. Its translation is CASQPSGYLDTQYF. The genes are TRBV5-1 and TRBJ2-3; TRBD2 matches at 8 bases. Germline CDR1 reads SGHRS; CDR2 reads YFSETQ. This CDR3 has 14 residues. The junction had 10 bases not matched to a gene; V was cut back by 7 bases and J by 6 bases.

This CDR3 reads CASSLVSYEQFF. The CDR3 nucleotides are TGTGCCAGCAGCTTAGTAAGCTATGAGCAGTTCTTC. The J gene is TRBJ2-1, the V gene TRBV7-6, with no clear D. The CDR3 totals 12 residues. The V gene lost 1 base and the J gene lost 8 bases, with 6 bases spanning the gap. Germline CDR1 SGHVS, CDR2 FNYEAQ. The full variable domain, its missing parts supplied by reference TRBV7-6 and TRBJ2-1, is GAGVSQSPRYKVTKRGQDVALRCDPISGHVSLYWYRQALGQGPEFLTYFNYEAQQDKSGLPNDRFSAERPEGSISTLTIQRTEQRDSAMYRCASSLVSYEQFFGPGTRLTVL.

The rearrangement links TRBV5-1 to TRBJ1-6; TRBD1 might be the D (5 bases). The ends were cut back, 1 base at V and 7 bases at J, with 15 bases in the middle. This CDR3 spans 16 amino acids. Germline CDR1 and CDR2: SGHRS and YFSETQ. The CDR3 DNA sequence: TGCGCCAGCAGCTTGCTCTGGCGGGGCAAGAATTCACCCCTCCACTTT. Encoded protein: CASSLLWRGKNSPLHF. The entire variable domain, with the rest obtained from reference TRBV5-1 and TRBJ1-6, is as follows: KAGVTQTPRYLIKTRGQQVTLSCSPISGHRSVSWYQQTPGQGLQFLFEYFSETQRNKGNFPGRFSGRQFSNSRSEMNVSTLELGDSALYLCASSLLWRGKNSPLHFGNGTRLTVT.

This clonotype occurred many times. The CDR3 protein is CASSLGTGLSSYEQYF. The CDR3 DNA reads TGTGCCAGCAGCTTAGGTACGGGCCTCAGCTCCTACGAGCAGTACTTC. The chain joins TRBV7-8 to TRBJ2-7; D is ambiguous. The CDR3 spans 16 residues. V lost 1 base to trimming and J lost 0 bases, with 13 bases between them. Germline loops: CDR1 SGHVS, CDR2 FQNEAQ.

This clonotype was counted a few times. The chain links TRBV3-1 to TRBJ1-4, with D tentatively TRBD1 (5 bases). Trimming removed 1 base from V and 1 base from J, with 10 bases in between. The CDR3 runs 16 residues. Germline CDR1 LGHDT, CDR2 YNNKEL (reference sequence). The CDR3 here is CASSQGFGGTNEKLFF. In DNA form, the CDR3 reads TGTGCCAGCAGCCAAGGTTTCGGGGGAACTAATGAAAAACTGTTTTTT.

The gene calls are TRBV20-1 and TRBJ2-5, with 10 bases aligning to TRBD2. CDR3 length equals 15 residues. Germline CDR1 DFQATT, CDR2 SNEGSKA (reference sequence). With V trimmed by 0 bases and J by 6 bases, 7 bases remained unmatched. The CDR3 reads CSARDLASGRQTQYF. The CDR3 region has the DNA TGCAGTGCTAGAGATTTGGCTAGCGGGAGACAGACCCAGTACTTC.

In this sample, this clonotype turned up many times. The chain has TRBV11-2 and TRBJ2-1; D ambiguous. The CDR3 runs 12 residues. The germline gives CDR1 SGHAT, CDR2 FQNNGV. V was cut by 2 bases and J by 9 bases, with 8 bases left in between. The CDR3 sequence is CASSLLLSEQFF. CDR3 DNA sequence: TGTGCCAGCAGCTTACTTTTATCTGAGCAGTTCTTC.

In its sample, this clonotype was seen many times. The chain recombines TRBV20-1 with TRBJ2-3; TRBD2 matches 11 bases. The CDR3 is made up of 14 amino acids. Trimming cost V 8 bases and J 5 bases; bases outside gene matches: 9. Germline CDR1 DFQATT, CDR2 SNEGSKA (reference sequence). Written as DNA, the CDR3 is TGCAGTACAGCAGCAGGGACTAGCGGAGATACGCAGTATTTT. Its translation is CSTAAGTSGDTQYF.

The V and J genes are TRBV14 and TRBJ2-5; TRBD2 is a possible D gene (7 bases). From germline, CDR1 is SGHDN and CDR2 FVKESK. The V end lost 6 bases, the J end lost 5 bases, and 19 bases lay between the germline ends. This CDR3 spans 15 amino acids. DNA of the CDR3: TGTGCCAGCAGTGAACGCGGGGGCCCGGGTGAGACCCAGTACTTC. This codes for CASSERGGPGETQYF.

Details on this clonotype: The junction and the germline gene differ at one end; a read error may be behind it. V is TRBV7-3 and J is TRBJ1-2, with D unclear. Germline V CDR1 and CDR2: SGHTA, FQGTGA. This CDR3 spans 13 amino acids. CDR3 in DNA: TGTGCCAGCACCTTAATTGGCAACTATGGCTACACCTTC. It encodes CASTLIGNYGYTF.

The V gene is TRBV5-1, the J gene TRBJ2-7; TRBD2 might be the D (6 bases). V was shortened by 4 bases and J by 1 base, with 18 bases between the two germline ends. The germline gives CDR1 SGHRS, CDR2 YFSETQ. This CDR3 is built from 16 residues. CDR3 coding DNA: TGCGCCAGCAGCCGCCTCCCCGGGACTGATTCCTACGAGCAGTACTTC. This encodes CASSRLPGTDSYEQYF.

The CDR3 DNA follows: TGTGCCAGCAGCTTAGTCGGGGCAGGAGATTCACCCCTCCACTTT. This codes for CASSLVGAGDSPLHF. The rearrangement uses TRBV7-6 and TRBJ1-6; the D gene is possibly TRBD1 (5 bases). The ends were cut back, 1 base at V and 8 bases at J, with 12 bases in the middle. Germline CDR1 is SGHVS and CDR2 is FNYEAQ. There are 15 residues in the CDR3.

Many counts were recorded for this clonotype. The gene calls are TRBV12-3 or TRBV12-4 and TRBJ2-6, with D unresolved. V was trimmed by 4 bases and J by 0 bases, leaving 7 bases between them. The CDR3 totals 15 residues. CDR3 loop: CASSSRNSGANVLTF. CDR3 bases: TGTGCCAGCAGTTCCCGAAACTCTGGGGCCAACGTCCTGACTTTC.

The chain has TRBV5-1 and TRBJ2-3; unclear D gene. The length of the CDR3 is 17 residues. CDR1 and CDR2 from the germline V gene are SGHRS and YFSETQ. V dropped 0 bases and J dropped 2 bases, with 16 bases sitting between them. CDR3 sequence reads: CASSLEGHVPLTDTQYF. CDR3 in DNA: TGCGCCAGCAGCTTGGAGGGTCACGTTCCACTCACAGATACGCAGTATTTT.